Included here is one T cell receptor beta chain sequence, with context. Its cognate antigen is unknown. This sample was taken from a study of cytomegalovirus exposure and HLA in healthy donors. Study results and limitations: TCR beta sequences reportedly predicted most subjects' HLA-A and HLA-B alleles accurately. Looking again later, the authors saw that most CMV-associated TCR beta chains seemed HLA-restricted. Several of the most significant clusters were apparently associated with common viral pathogens in a later analysis.

This CDR3 is 15 amino acids long. V lost 0 bases and J 0 bases, leaving 6 bases between the germline ends. CDR1 is SGHNT, CDR2 YYREEE, per germline (reference sequence). PCR used 60 Vbeta primers and 13 Jbeta primers. Sequencing used immunoSEQ multiplex PCR; TCRdb keeps in-frame clones, though not all of them. The sample includes about 94,000 clones, approximately 72% of them seen just once. J is TRBJ2-2 and V is TRBV5-4; possible D gene TRBD1, 5 bases. The source of this sequence is a man aged 35 to 55 in good health and CMV-seropositive. Sequencing used PBMCs. This CDR3 reads CASSLGQSNTGELFF. The CDR3 DNA is TGTGCCAGCAGCTTGGGACAGTCGAACACCGGGGAGCTGTTTTTT. Full variable domain (rest looked up from reference TRBV5-4 and TRBJ2-2): ETGVTQSPTHLIKTRGQQVTLRCSSQSGHNTVSWYQQALGQGPQFIFQYYREEENGRGNFPPRFSGLQFPNYSSELNVNALELDDSALYLCASSLGQSNTGELFFGEGSRLTVL.